This TCR beta chain was identified in a study of T cell repertoires in cytomegalovirus infection. In the study overall: Signatures in public TCR beta sequences pointed to both CMV infection and matching HLA type.

From the reads, TCRdb called clonotypes with MiXCR, one entry per CDR3 protein. Of 250,000 or so distinct CDR3 sequences listed, 9.1% were seen once; the top ten hold roughly 16%. This clonotype was picked up many times. Its cognate antigen is unknown. Germline CDR1 reads SGHRS; CDR2 reads YFSETQ. The CDR3 contains 13 residues. Trimming took 4 bases from V and 8 from J; bases not matched to a gene: 8. Overall study results and limits: What dominated the ex vivo response were HLA-C-restricted CMV-specific TCR beta clonotypes. Pooled public TCR beta family frequency picked out CMV carriers with the relevant HLA.

The chain has TRBV5-1 and TRBJ1-2; 7 nucleotides align to TRBD1. Sequencing used PBMCs. The receptor comes from a human donor in good health (CMV status not recorded). Some clones in this sample may be carry-over from other donors' samples. In DNA form, the CDR3 reads TGCGCCAGCAGCACCACAGGGGAAGGCGGCTACACCTTC. Its translation: CASSTTGEGGYTF.